This entry lists 29 T cell receptor beta chains sequenced from one sample in a study of shared clonotypes between healthy human individuals. Terminally differentiated effector memory CD45RA+ cells were excluded from the naive CD8 cells, which were CD45RO-negative and positively selected for CCR7. The repertoire was sequenced with immunoSEQ multiplex PCR; TCRdb's copy has only in-frame clones and lacks some. The table records around 2,100,000 clones, around 96% of them present only once. The specimen was naive CD8+ T cells sorted from blood. These receptors were collected from a man in his late teens or twenties in good health.

This clone was detected a few times. Here the CDR3 DNA reads TGCGCCAGCAGCCCGGGACAGTCCTACGAGCAGTACTTC. The encoded protein is CASSPGQSYEQYF. The J gene is TRBJ2-7, the V gene TRBV5-1; 7 nucleotides align to TRBD1. The J segment lost 1 base and the V segment lost 4 bases, leaving 2 bases of the junction unmatched. From germline, CDR1 is SGHRS and CDR2 YFSETQ. CDR3 size: 13 residues.

Concerning this clone: Other DNA sequences within the sample encode an identical CDR3. The chain uses TRBV28 and TRBJ2-5; 8 nucleotides align to TRBD1. After removal of 6 bases from V and 2 bases from J, the junction contained 5 bases not matched to a gene. Germline values: CDR1 MDHEN, CDR2 SYDVKM. The CDR3 sequence is 14 residues long. The CDR3 DNA reads as TGTGCCAGCAGCCTTACAGGGGGACAAGAGACCCAGTACTTC. Encoded protein: CASSLTGGQETQYF.

V usage is TRBV10-3 and J usage is TRBJ2-3; a possible D gene is TRBD2 (6 bases). The V gene lost 4 bases and the J gene lost 0 bases, with 14 bases spanning the gap. The CDR3 consists of 16 residues. Germline values: CDR1 ENHRY, CDR2 SYGVKD. The CDR3 region has the DNA TGTGCCATCAGTGGAACCGGGACTCTGAGCACAGATACGCAGTATTTT. This encodes CAISGTGTLSTDTQYF.

The chain recombines TRBV5-6 with TRBJ2-7; D is possibly TRBD1 or TRBD2 (6 bases each). Germline CDR1 reads SGHDT; CDR2 reads YYEEEE. The ends were cut back, 0 bases at V and 6 bases at J, with 13 bases in the middle. There are 14 residues in the CDR3. The CDR3 DNA follows: TGTGCCAGCAGCTTGGGTGCCGGGGGCGGCGAGCAGTACTTC. Residues: CASSLGAGGGEQYF.

For the CDR3, the DNA is TGTGCCAGCAATAGCGGGGGACGGGGTGAAAAACTGTTTTTT. Translated, it gives CASNSGGRGEKLFF. The chain joins TRBV27 to TRBJ1-4, with D tentatively TRBD1 (5 bases). V lost 7 bases to trimming and J lost 7 bases, with 16 bases between them. The CDR3 is 14 amino acids. Germline V CDR1 and CDR2: MNHEY, SMNVEV (reference sequence).

V usage is TRBV19 and J usage is TRBJ2-5, with D tentatively TRBD1 (6 bases). CDR3 size: 12 residues. Trimming left V 9 bases short and J 2 bases short, with 10 bases between. The germline V gene has CDR1 LNHDA and CDR2 SQIVND (reference sequence). The CDR3 reads CASEGDQETQYF. CDR3 nucleotide sequence: TGTGCCAGCGAGGGGGATCAAGAGACCCAGTACTTC. Using reference TRBV19 and TRBJ2-5 for the parts outside the CDR3, the full variable domain is DGGITQSPKYLFRKEGQNVTLSCEQNLNHDAMYWYRQDPGQGLRLIYYSQIVNDFQKGDIAEGYSVSREKKESFPLTVTSAQKNPTAFYLCASEGDQETQYFGPGTRLLVL.

The chain has TRBV6-1 and TRBJ2-5; D remains unclear. Germline values: CDR1 MNHNS, CDR2 SASEGT. With 1 base removed from V and 4 bases from J, the gap between germline ends came to 10 bases. CDR3 length: 14 amino acids. CDR3 sequence: CASSEGQSRETQYF. In DNA, the CDR3 is TGTGCCAGCAGTGAAGGACAATCTAGAGAGACCCAGTACTTC.

The rearrangement joins TRBV4-1 to TRBJ1-5; D unclear. CDR1 and CDR2 (germline): MGHRA, YSYEKL. Trimming stripped 0 bases from V and 4 bases from J, with 13 bases between. This CDR3 region has 16 residues. This chain's CDR3 is CASSQEGWAGNQPQHF. The CDR3 DNA follows: TGCGCCAGCAGCCAAGAGGGCTGGGCCGGTAATCAGCCCCAGCATTTT.

The J gene is TRBJ2-7, the V gene TRBV12-2. TRBV12-2 is described as a pseudogene. CDR3 size: 16 residues. The CDR3 loop reads CASRLVGRGGSGEQYF. The CDR3 DNA sequence: TGTGCAAGTCGCTTAGTTGGCAGGGGGGGCTCCGGCGAGCAGTACTTC.

The chain employs TRBV9 and TRBJ2-7; a possible D gene is TRBD1 (6 bases). The CDR3 covers 13 residues. The V and J ends lost 4 bases and 7 bases respectively, with 15 bases between them. Germline V gene data show CDR1 as SGDLS and CDR2 as YYNGEE. This CDR3 is CASSLGPGTEQYF. For the CDR3, the DNA is TGTGCCAGCAGCTTGGGACCCGGGACAGAGCAGTACTTC.

V gene TRBV5-4 combines with J gene TRBJ1-6; D may be TRBD1 (5 bases). Germline CDR1 is SGHNT and CDR2 is YYREEE (reference sequence). The V and J ends lost 4 bases and 7 bases respectively, with 12 bases between them. CDR3 size: 14 residues. The DNA for the CDR3 is TGTGCCAGCAGCGGGGACGGCAGCAATTCACCCCTCCACTTT. Residues: CASSGDGSNSPLHF.

The V and J genes are TRBV7-8 and TRBJ2-7; D is uncertain. The CDR3 loop spans 15 amino acids. Germline loops: CDR1 SGHVS, CDR2 FQNEAQ. Trimming left V 7 bases short and J 0 bases short, with 16 bases between. CDR3 DNA: TGTGCCAGCATGGAAGAGAGACATTTCTCCTACGAGCAGTACTTC. Amino acid sequence: CASMEERHFSYEQYF.

This chain links TRBV5-6 with TRBJ2-3; 11 bases are shared with TRBD2. Per the germline V gene, CDR1 is SGHDT and CDR2 is YYEEEE. J gave up 4 bases and V 6 bases, and 7 bases lay outside the gene matches. The CDR3 has 15 residues. The CDR3 region has the DNA TGTGCCAGCAACCCGGGACTAGCGGTCTCAGATACGCAGTATTTT. Translation gives CASNPGLAVSDTQYF.

The chain is built from TRBV9 and TRBJ2-7, with a weak D call TRBD2 (6 bases). The germline V and J ends were trimmed by 0 bases and 3 bases, with 13 bases remaining between them. Looked up from germline, CDR1 is SGDLS and CDR2 is YYNGEE. CDR3 length: 15 amino acids. CDR3 amino acids: CASSVGGEGGYEQYF. The CDR3 bases are TGTGCCAGCAGCGTAGGCGGGGAAGGAGGCTACGAGCAGTACTTC.

The V gene is TRBV6-5, the J gene TRBJ2-3; 7 bases align to TRBD1. Germline loops: CDR1 MNHEY, CDR2 SVGAGI. V lost 4 bases and J lost 2; bases outside the gene matches: 6. The CDR3 runs to 15 residues. The chain's CDR3 is CASSLWTGSTDTQYF. The CDR3 nucleotides are TGTGCCAGCAGTTTATGGACAGGTTCCACAGATACGCAGTATTTT.

This sequence joins TRBV29-1 and TRBJ2-2; D is ambiguous. Germline lookup yields CDR1 SQVTM and CDR2 ANQGSEA. The CDR3 is 13 residues long. Trimming took off 0 bases at V and 8 bases at J, with 10 bases between the two ends. CDR3 protein: CSVEDAYAGELFF. In DNA, the CDR3 is TGCAGCGTTGAAGACGCCTACGCAGGGGAGCTGTTTTTT.

The chain joins TRBV10-3 to TRBJ1-4, with D uncertain. Trimming pared 7 bases from V and 5 bases from J, leaving 17 bases between. The germline V gene encodes CDR1 ENHRY and CDR2 SYGVKD. The CDR3 is 15 residues long. CDR3 amino acids: CAIIQKGIWNEKLFF. CDR3 coding DNA: TGTGCCATCATCCAAAAAGGGATCTGGAATGAAAAACTGTTTTTT.

The count of this clone is one. This CDR3 is CASSGGQGYYEQYF. The DNA of the CDR3 is TGTGCCAGCAGCGGCGGACAGGGTTACTACGAGCAGTACTTC. The V and J genes are TRBV5-6 and TRBJ2-7, with TRBD1 identical over 8 bases. CDR1 and CDR2 (germline): SGHDT, YYEEEE. The CDR3 runs 14 residues. Unmatched junction bases numbered 6, after V lost 4 bases and J lost 3 bases.

The J gene is TRBJ2-1, the V gene TRBV2, with 9 bases identical to TRBD1. J lost 4 bases, V lost 6 bases, and 1 base had no gene match. The CDR3 loop spans 13 amino acids. Looked up from germline, CDR1 is SNHLY and CDR2 is FYNNEI. For the CDR3, the DNA is TGTGCCAGCAGGGGACAGGGTTACAATGAGCAGTTCTTC. It yields the protein CASRGQGYNEQFF.

The V call is TRBV10-3, the J call TRBJ2-5; D not resolved. The CDR3 consists of 14 residues. V was trimmed by 3 bases and J by 0 bases, leaving 8 bases between them. Germline-derived CDR1 and CDR2 are ENHRY and SYGVKD. Written as DNA, the CDR3 is TGTGCCATCAGTGACCCGGATAACCAAGAGACCCAGTACTTC. Its protein is CAISDPDNQETQYF.

This chain uses TRBV14 with TRBJ2-6; TRBD2 matches 7 bases. Trimming cost V 4 bases and J 2 bases; bases outside gene matches: 17. CDR1 SGHDN and CDR2 FVKESK come from the germline V gene. This CDR3 region has 20 residues. CDR3 sequence: CASSLGGVRGFRTGANVLTF. The CDR3, as DNA: TGTGCCAGCAGCCTGGGGGGGGTGCGTGGGTTTAGGACTGGGGCCAACGTCCTGACTTTC.

This chain connects TRBV5-6 to TRBJ2-5; D is perhaps TRBD2 (6 bases). In germline, CDR1 is SGHDT, CDR2 YYEEEE. The CDR3 spans 14 residues. Trimming pared 4 bases from V and 4 bases from J, leaving 14 bases between. CDR3 residues: CASSGREALETQYF. For the CDR3, the DNA is TGTGCCAGCAGCGGTAGGGAGGCCCTAGAGACCCAGTACTTC.

The chain is built from TRBV5-1 and TRBJ1-1, with TRBD1 matching over 7 bases. The CDR3 length is 15 residues. V lost 2 bases, J lost 0 bases, and 4 bases stayed unmatched. Germline values: CDR1 SGHRS, CDR2 YFSETQ. CDR3 coding DNA: TGCGCCAGCAGCTTAGAGGGGGCGATGAACACTGAAGCTTTCTTT. Residues: CASSLEGAMNTEAFF.

With respect to this clone: The same CDR3 arises from other DNA sequences in this sample as well. The V gene is TRBV28, the J gene TRBJ1-2; 9 nucleotides align to TRBD1. The V segment lost 2 bases and the J segment 4 bases; nucleotides outside the gene matches: 2. Looked up from germline, CDR1 is MDHEN and CDR2 is SYDVKM. The CDR3 runs to 14 residues. CDR3 bases: TGTGCCAGCAGTTTACCGGGACAGGGCTATGGCTACACCTTC. As protein: CASSLPGQGYGYTF.

The genes are TRBV9 and TRBJ1-6, with 7 bases that match TRBD1. Germline assignment: CDR1 SGDLS and CDR2 YYNGEE. The CDR3 runs 15 residues. Trimming at V came to 0 bases and at J to 6 bases, leaving 3 bases not matched to a gene. The CDR3 spells CASSVGQGGNSPLHF. For the CDR3, the DNA is TGTGCCAGCAGCGTAGGACAGGGAGGTAATTCACCCCTCCACTTT.

This sequence joins TRBV30 and TRBJ1-2; D possibly corresponds to TRBD1 (5 bases). Germline values: CDR1 GTSNPN, CDR2 SVGIG (reference sequence). The CDR3 spans 15 residues. The V and J ends lost 5 bases and 0 bases respectively, with 16 bases between them. CDR3 nucleotides: TGTGCCTGGGGGGGGTTCACAGGCCCTAACTATGGCTACACCTTC. Translating it yields CAWGGFTGPNYGYTF.

The chain combines TRBV2 with TRBJ1-5; 7 nucleotides align to TRBD1. This CDR3 contains 19 residues. Germline CDR1 is SNHLY and CDR2 is FYNNEI. V gave up 1 base and J gave up 5 bases; unmatched junction bases: 17. The CDR3 loop reads CASSEGLGTVTVIDQPQHF. Here the CDR3 DNA reads TGTGCCAGCAGTGAAGGGTTGGGGACAGTGACCGTTATTGATCAGCCCCAGCATTTT. The whole variable domain, remainder taken from reference TRBV2 and TRBJ1-5, is EPEVTQTPSHQVTQMGQEVILRCVPISNHLYFYWYRQILGQKVEFLVSFYNNEISEKSEIFDDQFSVERPDGSNFTLKIRSTKLEDSAMYFCASSEGLGTVTVIDQPQHFGDGTRLSIL.

The V call is TRBV5-6, the J call TRBJ2-7; 10 bases agree with TRBD1. There are 14 residues in the CDR3. The junction had 5 bases not matched to a gene; V was cut back by 4 bases and J by 4 bases. Germline values: CDR1 SGHDT, CDR2 YYEEEE. Here the CDR3 DNA reads TGTGCCAGCAGCCACGGGACAGGGGCTTACGAGCAGTACTTC. It translates to CASSHGTGAYEQYF.

As for this clone: Other DNA sequences in the same sample also yield this CDR3. The V gene is TRBV6-5, the J gene TRBJ1-1, with D perhaps matching TRBD1 (6 bases). Germline V gene sequence: CDR1 MNHEY, CDR2 SVGAGI. This CDR3 contains 14 residues. V was pared by 3 bases and J by 3 bases, with 11 bases between. CDR3: CASSYTEGDTEAFF. The DNA of the CDR3 is TGTGCCAGCAGTTATACAGAGGGGGACACTGAAGCTTTCTTT.